This TCR beta chain was recorded in a study of cytomegalovirus exposure and HLA in healthy donors. General study results and limits: It was reported in a later analysis that an Asian-associated ancestry cluster showed fewer N-insertions than the approximately 700-donor mean.

PCR used 60 Vbeta primers and 13 Jbeta primers. Original methodology: A later analysis tallied approximately 80 million unique TCR beta chains, 8.5 million to 11 million of them shared. Sequenced by immunoSEQ multiplex PCR; TCRdb stores in-frame clones only, minus some. From that table come the V and J calls and clone size; the DNA was used to work out D and trimming. The repertoire has about 220,000 clones, approximately 80% of them found once; the top ten carry approximately 0.71%. On this clone itself: The antigen is unknown.

Germline CDR1 is SNHLY and CDR2 is FYNNEI. CDR3 length: 14 amino acids. V was pared by 4 bases and J by 10 bases, with 8 bases of the junction left unmatched. The sequenced sample was PBMCs. The clonotype originates from a boy aged 2 to 10 in good health and CMV-seronegative. The V call is TRBV2, the J call TRBJ2-2; 8 bases map to TRBD1. The CDR3 DNA follows: TGTGCCAGCAGTGCTGACAGGGGCGTGGTGGAGCTGTTTTTT. This gives the protein CASSADRGVVELFF.